The rows below give T cell receptor beta chains drawn from one sample of a study of cytomegalovirus exposure and HLA in healthy donors. Sequenced by immunoSEQ multiplex PCR; TCRdb stores in-frame clones only, minus some. Among about 120,000 clones listed, over 9.5% were seen once. The sample taken for sequencing was PBMCs. Receptor source: a woman aged 18 to 35 in good health and CMV-seropositive. Each CDR3 is given with its conserved first and last residue. D genes are given only for firm matches. The size entry is marked missing in some rows and otherwise reads once, few, many or a size class.

TRBD1,TRBV9,TRBJ2-7,-,CASSTGQGAYEQYF,TGTGCCAGCAGCACGGGACAGGGGGCCTACGAGCAGTACTTC
TRBD2,TRBV27,TRBJ2-7,few,CASSWTSGIGAYEQYF,TGTGCCAGCAGTTGGACTAGCGGGATTGGGGCCTACGAGCAGTACTTC
TRBD2,TRBV2,TRBJ2-1,-,CASGTSGNNEQFF,TGTGCCAGCGGGACTAGCGGGAACAATGAGCAGTTCTTC
-,TRBV28,TRBJ1-4,once,CASSSPQGPGGEKLFF,TGTGCCAGCAGTTCACCCCAGGGCCCTGGCGGTGAAAAACTGTTTTTT
-,TRBV4-1,TRBJ2-1,few,CASSRLPDSEQFF,TGCGCCAGCAGCCGCCTCCCCGACAGTGAGCAGTTCTTC
TRBD2,TRBV6-1,TRBJ2-1,-,CASSEEEAGGYNEQFF,TGTGCCAGCAGTGAAGAAGAAGCGGGAGGGTACAATGAGCAGTTCTTC
-,TRBV5-8,TRBJ2-1,-,CASSQGVLVGNEQFF,TGTGCCAGCAGCCAAGGGGTCCTCGTGGGGAATGAGCAGTTCTTC
-,TRBV11-2,TRBJ1-1,-,CASGSQLNTEAFF,TGTGCCAGCGGGAGCCAGTTGAACACTGAAGCTTTCTTT
-,TRBV6-1,TRBJ2-1,-,CASSEGRGLVNEQFF,TGTGCCAGCAGTGAGGGTCGGGGACTTGTTAATGAGCAGTTCTTC
TRBD2,TRBV30,TRBJ2-7,few,CAHGLAGAYEQYF,TGTGCCCACGGACTAGCGGGGGCCTACGAGCAGTACTTC
-,TRBV10-3,TRBJ2-6,-,CASGNGANVLTF,TGTGCCTCAGGGAATGGGGCCAACGTCCTGACTTTC
-,TRBV27,TRBJ2-1,-,CASSRFITGSYNEQFF,TGTGCCAGCAGTCGATTTATAACGGGATCCTACAATGAGCAGTTCTTC
-,TRBV5-5,TRBJ2-7,-,CASSYGQSYEQYF,TGTGCCAGCAGCTATGGACAGTCCTACGAGCAGTACTTC
-,TRBV25-1,TRBJ1-1,many,CASSEYKHAEAFF,TGTGCCAGCAGTGAATATAAGCACGCTGAAGCTTTCTTT
TRBD2,TRBV5-1,TRBJ2-1,-,CASSLRTSGSSYNEQFF,TGCGCCAGCAGCCTCAGGACTAGCGGCAGCTCCTACAATGAGCAGTTCTTC
-,TRBV19,TRBJ1-5,few,CASKIAGPNQPQHF,TGTGCCAGTAAAATCGCAGGGCCGAATCAGCCCCAGCATTTT
-,TRBV27,TRBJ1-2,few,CASSIYPRRYGYTF,TGTGCCAGCAGTATCTATCCTCGTCGCTATGGCTACACCTTC
TRBD1,TRBV5-6,TRBJ2-3,few,CASSGEGAVSGDTQYF,TGTGCCAGCAGTGGAGAGGGGGCGGTCTCTGGAGATACGCAGTATTTT
TRBD2,TRBV7-2,TRBJ2-7,-,CASSLVLAGGSEQYF,TGTGCCAGCAGCTTAGTTCTAGCGGGAGGGTCCGAGCAGTACTTC
-,TRBV4-1,TRBJ1-5,few,CASSQETGLSNQPQHF,TGCGCCAGCAGCCAAGAAACAGGGTTAAGCAATCAGCCCCAGCATTTT
-,TRBV5-6,TRBJ2-3,-,CASSLVTTDTQYF,TGTGCCAGCAGCTTGGTTACTACAGATACGCAGTATTTT
-,TRBV14,TRBJ2-5,few,CASSRGFQETQYF,TGTGCCAGCAGCAGGGGTTTCCAAGAGACCCAGTACTTC
-,TRBV7-8,TRBJ2-3,-,CASSPRRVTSTDTQYF,TGTGCCAGCAGCCCCCGGAGAGTAACTAGCACAGATACGCAGTATTTT
TRBD2,TRBV5-4,TRBJ2-7,-,CASSPGGLAGVNEQYF,TGTGCCAGCAGCCCGGGGGGACTAGCGGGAGTAAACGAGCAGTACTTC
-,TRBV4-1,TRBJ1-3,-,CASSQDAGVAFSGNTIYF,TGCGCCAGCAGCCAAGACGCAGGTGTGGCCTTTTCTGGAAACACCATATATTTT
TRBD1,TRBV28,TRBJ1-5,-,CASSFLGPGGKQPQHF,TGTGCCAGCAGTTTCCTCGGACCAGGGGGTAAGCAGCCCCAGCATTTT
TRBD1,TRBV7-9,TRBJ2-5,-,CASSGEGQGGETQYF,TGTGCCAGCAGCGGGGAGGGACAGGGGGGAGAGACCCAGTACTTC